This T cell receptor beta chain was recorded in a study of blood T cells in healthy people across ages. Then a second PCR, running roughly 7 to 12 cycles, was carried out with a sample-barcoded 5' primer and a J-beta primer mix. MiXCR was run by TCRdb on the 5' RACE reads, yielding one entry per CDR3 protein. The table lists hundreds of thousands of distinct CDR3 sequences, 24% of them singletons. CDR3 size: 17 residues. CDR1 is LNHNV and CDR2 is YYDKDF in the germline V gene (reference sequence). The ends were cut back, 2 bases at V and 0 bases at J, with 11 bases in the middle. This clonotype was observed many times. This sample was shared with a second study, whose subject was T cells of mothers and their children. According to that study: Per child, around 3 million TCR beta CDR3 reads were obtained, against over 8.5 million per mother.

Sequenced material: blood. V usage is TRBV15 and J usage is TRBJ2-6; TRBD1 is a possible D gene (5 bases). The sequence came from a boy between 10 and 17 years old in good health. The CDR3 DNA is TGTGCCACCAGCAGAACAGACAGTAACTCTGGGGCCAACGTCCTGACTTTC. Protein product: CATSRTDSNSGANVLTF.